This TCR beta chain was sequenced in a study of blood T cell repertoires in COVID-19. Study-wide context: Samples representing acute and convalescent COVID-19 were sourced from the United States, Italy and Spain.

Germline assignment: CDR1 SGHAT and CDR2 FQNNGV. The CDR3 length is 14 residues. J lost 6 bases, V lost 4 bases, and 4 bases had no gene match. TCRdb keeps only in-frame clones here, not all; method: immunoSEQ multiplex PCR. Here the sample spans roughly 240,000 clones, 90% being singletons. This clone was counted only a few times. The V and J genes are TRBV11-2 and TRBJ2-1; 9 bases are a match to TRBD2. The sample consisted of PBMCs or T cells enriched from blood (not recorded which). This TCR derives from a man between 50 and 59 years old who had been exposed to COVID-19. This CDR3 reads CASSSRTSVNEQFF. The CDR3 region has the DNA TGTGCCAGCAGCTCTAGGACTAGCGTCAATGAGCAGTTCTTC.